This entry lists 21 T cell receptor beta chains sequenced from one sample in a study of cytomegalovirus exposure and HLA in healthy donors. The assay was immunoSEQ multiplex PCR, and TCRdb's table has in-frame clones only and misses some. The sample carries about 110,000 clones, around nine tenths recorded once. The material sequenced was PBMCs. The receptors originated from a woman between 18 and 29 years old in good health and CMV-seronegative.

J is TRBJ2-3 and V is TRBV9; 10 bases are shared with TRBD2. V was clipped by 4 bases and J by 5 bases; unmatched bases: 1. CDR1 and CDR2 (germline): SGDLS, YYNGEE. This CDR3 contains 13 residues. The DNA of the CDR3 is TGTGCCAGCAGCTCTAGCGGGAGAGATACGCAGTATTTT. Its translation is CASSSSGRDTQYF.

This clone was observed a single time. This chain connects TRBV5-8 to TRBJ1-5, with 7 bases matching TRBD1. This CDR3 is built from 15 residues. Trimming cost V 3 bases and J 3 bases; bases outside gene matches: 6. Germline V gives CDR1 SGHTS, CDR2 YDEGEE. CDR3 nucleotides: TGTGCCAGCAGCTCGGGACAGTTATACAATCAGCCCCAGCATTTT. Encoded protein: CASSSGQLYNQPQHF.

This clone was seen just once. V is TRBV19 and J is TRBJ1-2, with TRBD1 as a possible D gene (5 bases). This CDR3 contains 12 residues. V shed 4 bases and J shed 4 bases, with 7 bases lying between them. Germline-derived CDR1 and CDR2 are LNHDA and SQIVND (reference sequence). CDR3 coding DNA: TGTGCCAGTAGTAACGGGGGCTATGGCTACACCTTC. It encodes CASSNGGYGYTF. Full variable domain (missing parts from reference TRBV19 and TRBJ1-2): DGGITQSPKYLFRKEGQNVTLSCEQNLNHDAMYWYRQDPGQGLRLIYYSQIVNDFQKGDIAEGYSVSREKKESFPLTVTSAQKNPTAFYLCASSNGGYGYTFGSGTRLTVV.

The chain is built from TRBV4-3 and TRBJ1-2, with 7 nucleotides matching TRBD1. V was clipped by 4 bases and J by 0 bases; unmatched bases: 5. The CDR3 sequence is 15 residues long. Germline V gene sequence: CDR1 LGHNA, CDR2 YSLEER. This CDR3 reads CASSLLGTANYGYTF. The CDR3 DNA sequence: TGCGCCAGCAGCCTACTTGGGACAGCTAACTATGGCTACACCTTC.

This chain connects TRBV6-1 to TRBJ1-1; no firm D call. Trimming removed 4 bases at V and 5 bases at J, with 5 bases between. The V gene's germline CDR1 is MNHNS and CDR2 SASEGT. CDR3 length: 11 amino acids. The CDR3 loop reads CASSGVTEAFF. DNA of the CDR3: TGTGCCAGCAGTGGAGTGACTGAAGCTTTCTTT.

The V and J genes are TRBV27 and TRBJ1-1; 7 nucleotides agree with TRBD1. After removal of 6 bases from V and 2 bases from J, the junction contained 15 bases not matched to a gene. This CDR3 region has 17 residues. Germline V gene data show CDR1 as MNHEY and CDR2 as SMNVEV (reference sequence). CDR3 nucleotide sequence: TGTGCCAGCAGCCCTCGTCCGGGACAGAGTATTAACACTGAAGCTTTCTTT. Residues: CASSPRPGQSINTEAFF.

This clone has only one observation. V gene TRBV4-3 combines with J gene TRBJ1-1; TRBD1 is a possible D gene (6 bases). CDR3 length equals 15 residues. V lost 4 bases and J 3 bases, leaving 15 bases between the germline ends. Per the germline V gene, CDR1 is LGHNA and CDR2 is YSLEER. This CDR3 reads CASSLLQGVDTEAFF. CDR3 DNA: TGCGCCAGCAGCCTCCTACAGGGTGTCGACACTGAAGCTTTCTTT.

The chain joins TRBV15 to TRBJ2-1; 11 bases agree with TRBD2. The CDR3 is 16 amino acids. Losses at the gene ends were 9 bases for V and 8 bases for J; bases not matched to a gene: 15. Germline V gene data show CDR1 as LNHNV and CDR2 as YYDKDF (reference sequence). The CDR3: CATGGAIAGGLYEQFF. CDR3 nucleotides: TGTGCCACGGGGGGAGCAATAGCGGGAGGGCTGTATGAGCAGTTCTTC.

The V call is TRBV9, the J call TRBJ2-1; 8 bases agree with TRBD2. V lost 2 bases to trimming and J lost 5 bases; unmatched junction nucleotides: 6. Germline-derived CDR1 and CDR2 are SGDLS and YYNGEE. CDR3 length equals 15 residues. The chain's CDR3 is CASSVQLAVDNEQFF. CDR3 DNA sequence: TGTGCCAGCAGCGTTCAACTAGCGGTGGACAATGAGCAGTTCTTC.

This chain uses TRBV7-7 with TRBJ2-7, with D perhaps TRBD1 (7 bases). The CDR3 is 15 residues long. The V and J ends lost 1 base and 3 bases respectively, with 13 bases between them. Per germline, CDR1 SSHAT and CDR2 FNYEAQ (reference sequence). The CDR3 nucleotides read TGTGCCAGCAGCTTAGAGTCAGGGGGGCACTACGAGCAGTACTTC. Protein: CASSLESGGHYEQYF.

The J gene is TRBJ2-7, the V gene TRBV5-4; 9 bases agree with TRBD2. This CDR3 is built from 16 residues. Germline CDR1 and CDR2: SGHNT and YYREEE (reference sequence). V was clipped by 1 base and J by 2 bases; unmatched bases: 7. The CDR3 region is CASSLWGRGGAYEQYF. The CDR3 DNA reads TGTGCCAGCAGCTTGTGGGGGCGGGGGGGAGCCTACGAGCAGTACTTC.

The chain recombines TRBV4-3 with TRBJ2-2; perhaps TRBD1 as D (5 bases). The germline gives CDR1 LGHNA, CDR2 YSLEER. Between the trimmed V and J ends, which lost 3 bases and 3 bases, there was a span of 11 bases. The CDR3 extends over 15 amino acids. The CDR3 bases are TGCGCCAGCAGCCAGGAATCAGGGTACACCGGGGAGCTGTTTTTT. This gives the protein CASSQESGYTGELFF.

This chain joins TRBV7-3 and TRBJ1-2; D may be TRBD1 (6 bases). V was pared by 3 bases and J by 5 bases, with 28 bases between. CDR1 and CDR2 from the germline V gene are SGHTA and FQGTGA. CDR3 length: 19 amino acids. The CDR3 DNA reads as TGTGCCAGCAGCTTCCAGCCCGGGACACCGACACACGGTTGGTATGGCTACACCTTC. Residues: CASSFQPGTPTHGWYGYTF.

The chain couples TRBV6-5 to TRBJ1-1; 8 nucleotides agree with TRBD1. The CDR3 consists of 14 residues. Per the germline V gene, CDR1 is MNHEY and CDR2 is SVGAGI. V lost 6 bases and J lost 1; bases outside the gene matches: 4. The DNA of the CDR3 is TGTGCCAGCAGCCCCGGGACAGGGAACACTGAAGCTTTCTTT. Translation gives CASSPGTGNTEAFF.

This clone appeared once. The rearrangement uses TRBV7-9 and TRBJ2-1; TRBD1 matches 10 bases. The CDR3 is 15 residues long. CDR1 is SEHNR and CDR2 is FQNEAQ in the germline V gene (reference sequence). J lost 9 bases, V lost 5 bases, and 10 bases had no gene match. CDR3 sequence reads: CASSLGQGKEFEQFF. CDR3 nucleotide sequence: TGTGCCAGCAGCCTGGGACAGGGGAAGGAGTTTGAGCAGTTCTTC.

The chain couples TRBV7-6 to TRBJ1-2; 7 positions agree with TRBD1. The V gene end was trimmed by 5 bases and the J gene end by 8 bases; junction bases not matched to a gene: 5. Germline-derived CDR1 and CDR2 are SGHVS and FNYEAQ. The CDR3 is made up of 12 amino acids. The chain's CDR3 is CASSHTGEGYTF. CDR3 DNA sequence: TGTGCCAGCAGCCACACAGGGGAGGGCTACACCTTC.

Only one count was recorded for this clone. The chain recombines TRBV5-1 with TRBJ2-1; 11 nucleotides match TRBD1. The J segment lost 6 bases and the V segment lost 0 bases, leaving 5 bases of the junction unmatched. Germline V lookup: CDR1 SGHRS, CDR2 YFSETQ. The CDR3 runs to 16 residues. This chain's CDR3 is CASSLAIGTGGNEQFF. For the CDR3, the DNA is TGCGCCAGCAGCTTGGCTATAGGGACAGGGGGCAATGAGCAGTTCTTC.

CDR3 nucleotides: TGTGCCAGCGCGGGACAGGGGGCGAGTCAGCCCCAGCATTTT. This encodes CASAGQGASQPQHF. The rearrangement joins TRBV28 to TRBJ1-5; 12 bases align to TRBD1. CDR3 length equals 14 residues. Germline CDR1 MDHEN, CDR2 SYDVKM. Unmatched junction bases numbered 5, after V lost 8 bases and J lost 6 bases.

V and J are TRBV28 and TRBJ2-7; tentatively, D is TRBD1 (6 bases). Trimming took off 3 bases at V and 3 bases at J, with 12 bases between the two ends. Germline V gene sequence: CDR1 MDHEN, CDR2 SYDVKM. The CDR3 is 14 residues long. CDR3 in amino acids: CASSFPGHFYEQYF. CDR3 DNA: TGTGCCAGCAGTTTCCCGGGACACTTCTACGAGCAGTACTTC.

This chain uses TRBV2 with TRBJ2-7; D is possibly TRBD2 (6 bases). Germline assignment: CDR1 SNHLY and CDR2 FYNNEI. CDR3 length: 17 amino acids. V dropped 6 bases and J dropped 0 bases, with 21 bases sitting between them. The CDR3 DNA is TGTGCCAGCAGGTACTCGAGTGGGTTAGCGGCCTCCTACGAGCAGTACTTC. This codes for CASRYSSGLAASYEQYF.

The CDR3, as DNA: TGTGCCAGCAGCTTGACGGGACAGGGGGGCTACAATGAGCAGTTCTTC. It yields the protein CASSLTGQGGYNEQFF. The rearrangement uses TRBV5-6 and TRBJ2-1; TRBD1 agrees at 11 bases. V lost 1 base and J lost 3; bases outside the gene matches: 3. This CDR3 has 16 residues. The V gene's germline CDR1 is SGHDT and CDR2 YYEEEE.